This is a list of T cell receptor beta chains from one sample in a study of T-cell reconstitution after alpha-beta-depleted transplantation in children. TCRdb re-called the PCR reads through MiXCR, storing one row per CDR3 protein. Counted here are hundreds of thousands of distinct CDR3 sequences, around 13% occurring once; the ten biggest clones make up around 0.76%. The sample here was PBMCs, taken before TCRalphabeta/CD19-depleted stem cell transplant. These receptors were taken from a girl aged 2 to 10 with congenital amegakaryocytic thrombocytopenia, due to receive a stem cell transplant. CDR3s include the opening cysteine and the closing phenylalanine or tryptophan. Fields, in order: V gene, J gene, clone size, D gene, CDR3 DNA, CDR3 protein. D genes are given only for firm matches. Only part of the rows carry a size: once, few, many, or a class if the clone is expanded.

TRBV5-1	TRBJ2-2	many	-	TGCGCCAGCAGCCTGGTTGACGAGAACACCGGGGAGCTGTTTTTT	CASSLVDENTGELFF
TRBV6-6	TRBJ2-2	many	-	TGTGCCAGCCGCTCGGGGGCCGGGGAGCTGTTTTTT	CASRSGAGELFF
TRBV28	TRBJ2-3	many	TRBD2	TGTGCCAGCAGTGTCCGTAGCGGGATTGGCACAGATACGCAGTATTTT	CASSVRSGIGTDTQYF
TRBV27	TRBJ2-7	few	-	TGTGCCAGCAGTTTATGGCGCCTAGGCGAGCAGTACTTC	CASSLWRLGEQYF
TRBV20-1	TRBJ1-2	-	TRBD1	TGCAGTGCTAGAGCTGACAGGGGCCAGGGCTACACCTTC	CSARADRGQGYTF
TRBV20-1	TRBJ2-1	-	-	TGCAGTGCCCTCCGGGAGTACGGCTACAATGAGCAGTTCTTC	CSALREYGYNEQFF
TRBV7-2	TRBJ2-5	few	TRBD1	TGTGCCAGCAGCCCCCGGGACAGGGGATACCAAGAGACCCAGTACTTC	CASSPRDRGYQETQYF
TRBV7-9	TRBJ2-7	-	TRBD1	TGTGCCAGCAGCTTAGAGGGACAGCGAATCTACGAGCAGTACTTC	CASSLEGQRIYEQYF
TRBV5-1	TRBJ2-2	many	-	TGCGCCAGCAGCTTTCGGGCAGGGGTGAACACCGGGGAGCTGTTTTTT	CASSFRAGVNTGELFF
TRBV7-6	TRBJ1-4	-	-	TGTGCCAGCAGCCCGGGGTCAGATGAAAAACTGTTTTTT	CASSPGSDEKLFF
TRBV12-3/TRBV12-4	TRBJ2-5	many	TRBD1	TGTGCCAGCAACCAGGGACAGGGACTACAAGAGACCCAGTACTTC	CASNQGQGLQETQYF
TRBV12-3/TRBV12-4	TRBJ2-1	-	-	TGTGCCAGCAGTACCCACCGGGACCCTTACAATGAGCAGTTCTTC	CASSTHRDPYNEQFF
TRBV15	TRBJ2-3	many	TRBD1	TGTGCCACCAGCAGAGACAGGGACAGATATAACACAGATACGCAGTATTTT	CATSRDRDRYNTDTQYF
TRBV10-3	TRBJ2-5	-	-	TGTGCCATCAGTGAGGGGGACTTCCAAGAGACCCAGTACTTC	CAISEGDFQETQYF
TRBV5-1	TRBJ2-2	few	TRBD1	TGCGCCAGCAGCCTAAGGACAGGGCTCACCGGGGAGCTGTTTTTT	CASSLRTGLTGELFF
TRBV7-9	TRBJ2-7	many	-	TGTGCCAGCAGCTTAGCTGACAACTCCTACGAGCAGTACTTC	CASSLADNSYEQYF
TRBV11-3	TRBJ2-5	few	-	TGTGCCAGCAGCAAGGGACCGATAGAGACCCAGTACTTC	CASSKGPIETQYF
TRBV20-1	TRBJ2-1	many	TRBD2	TGCAGTGCTCGACTAGCGGTCCAAAGGTTACGGGAGCAGTTCTTC	CSARLAVQRLREQFF
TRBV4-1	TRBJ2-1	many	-	TGCGCCAGCAGCCCCACTTCGGGTACGCGAGGATACAATGAGCAGTTCTTC	CASSPTSGTRGYNEQFF
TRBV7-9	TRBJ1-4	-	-	TGTGCCAGCAGCCCCGGGACAACTAATGAAAAACTGTTTTTT	CASSPGTTNEKLFF
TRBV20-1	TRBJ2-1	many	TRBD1	TGCAGTGCTACCTTGACAGGGTGGGGTGAGCAGTTCTTC	CSATLTGWGEQFF
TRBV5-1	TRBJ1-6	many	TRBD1	TGCGCCAGCAGCTTGGAAGGGGGCAGGAATTCACCCCTCCACTTT	CASSLEGGRNSPLHF
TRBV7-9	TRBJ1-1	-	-	TGTGCCAGCAACTCCCTATCGGACACTGAAGCTTTCTTT	CASNSLSDTEAFF
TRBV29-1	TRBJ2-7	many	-	TGCAGCGGACCCCCAGACATTAGGTCCTACGAGCAGTACTTC	CSGPPDIRSYEQYF
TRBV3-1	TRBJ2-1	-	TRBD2	TGTGCCAGCTGTTTTAGGTTATCTTTGCGGGAGAGCTCCTACAATGAGCAGTTCTTC	CASCFRLSLRESSYNEQFF
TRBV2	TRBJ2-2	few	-	TGTGCCAGCAGTGATTCCGGGGAGGACACCGGGGAGCTGTTTTTT	CASSDSGEDTGELFF
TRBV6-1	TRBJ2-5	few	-	TGTGCCAGCAGGTTGTCGGGACAAGAGACCCAGTACTTC	CASRLSGQETQYF
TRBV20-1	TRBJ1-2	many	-	TGCAGTGCTAGAGATCAAGCAGGAGCTAACTATGGCTACACCTTC	CSARDQAGANYGYTF
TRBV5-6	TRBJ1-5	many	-	TGTGCCAGCAGCTTGCGCCGGGGACCGAGCAATCAGCCCCAGCATTTT	CASSLRRGPSNQPQHF
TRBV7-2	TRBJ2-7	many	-	TGTGCCAGCCAGGTTTCGTGGCCCGAGCAGTACTTC	CASQVSWPEQYF
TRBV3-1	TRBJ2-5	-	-	TGTGCCAGCAGCCCAGAATCCGCCTCGGGCCAGTACTTC	CASSPESASGQYF
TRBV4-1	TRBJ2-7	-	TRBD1	TGCGCCAGCAGTCGGGGACAGTCTTACGAGCAGTACTTC	CASSRGQSYEQYF
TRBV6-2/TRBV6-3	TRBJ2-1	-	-	TGTGCCAGCGGGACCCCCTCTTACAATGAGCAGTTCTTC	CASGTPSYNEQFF
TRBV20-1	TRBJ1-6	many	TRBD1	TGCAGTGCTAGGGCGTGGGACAGCTCCTATAATTCACCCCTCCACTTT	CSARAWDSSYNSPLHF
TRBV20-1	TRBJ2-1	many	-	TGCAGTGCTACCAGCGCCTCCTACAATGAGCAGTTCTTC	CSATSASYNEQFF
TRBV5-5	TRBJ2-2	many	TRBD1	TGTGCCAGCAGCTTGGGACAGGGGGGTTCCGGGGAGCTGTTTTTT	CASSLGQGGSGELFF
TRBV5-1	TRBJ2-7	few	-	TGCGCCAGCAGCTTGTTGTCAGGAGAATACGAGCAGTACTTC	CASSLLSGEYEQYF
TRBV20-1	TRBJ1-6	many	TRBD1	TGCAGTGCTCACAGACAGGGAGATACTTCACCCCTCCACTTT	CSAHRQGDTSPLHF
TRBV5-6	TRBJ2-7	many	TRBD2	TGTGCCAGCAGCTTTGAACTAGCGATAAGCTCCTACGAGCAGTACTTC	CASSFELAISSYEQYF
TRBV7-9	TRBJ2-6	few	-	TGTGCCAGCAGCCCTCCAGACAGGTCCTCTGGGGCCAACGTCCTGACTTTC	CASSPPDRSSGANVLTF
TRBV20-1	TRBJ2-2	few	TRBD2	TGCAGTGCTAGAGTCCTACGGACTAGCGGGAGGGCCTCCGGGGAGCTGTTTTTT	CSARVLRTSGRASGELFF
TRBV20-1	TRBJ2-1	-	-	TGCAGTGCTAGAGCGACTAGGAGTGGAGATGAGCAGTTCTTC	CSARATRSGDEQFF
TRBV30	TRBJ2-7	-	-	TGTGCCTGGACTCCGGGGGAGGACAGCGCCTACGAGCAGTACTTC	CAWTPGEDSAYEQYF
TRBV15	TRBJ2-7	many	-	TGTGCCACCAGCAGAGACCCTACTCTAGTATCCGAGCAGTACTTC	CATSRDPTLVSEQYF
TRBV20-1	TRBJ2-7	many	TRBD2	TGCAGTGCTAGAGATCGCGGGAGACTGCACGAGCAGTACTTC	CSARDRGRLHEQYF
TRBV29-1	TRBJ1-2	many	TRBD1	TGCAGCGTTGAAGATGTCGGGACAGGGGGCTGGGGCTACACCTTC	CSVEDVGTGGWGYTF
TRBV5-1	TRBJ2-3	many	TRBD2	TGTGCCAGCAGCGGGACCGGGGGGGATACGCAGTATTTT	CASSGTGGDTQYF
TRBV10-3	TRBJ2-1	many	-	TGTGCCATCAGTGGGTTTCTAGAGCCGTCCACTGAGCAGTTCTTC	CAISGFLEPSTEQFF
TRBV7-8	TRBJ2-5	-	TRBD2	TGTGCCAGCAGCTCGCGACTAGCGGGGGATCAAGAGACCCAGTACTTC	CASSSRLAGDQETQYF
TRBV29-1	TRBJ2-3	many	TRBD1	TGCAGCGTTGAGAGGGGAATGGCAGGGGGCCTCACAGATACGCAGTATTTT	CSVERGMAGGLTDTQYF
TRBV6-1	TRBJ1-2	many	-	TGTGCCAGCAGTCCCGGCCCAAACTATGGCTACACCTTC	CASSPGPNYGYTF
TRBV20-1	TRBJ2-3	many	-	TGCAGTGCTACCCAATTGAGCGGACGAGCAGATACGCAGTATTTT	CSATQLSGRADTQYF
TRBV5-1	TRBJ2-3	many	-	TGCGCCAGCAGCTTGGGGCTTCGGGGAGAAGGAGATACGCAGTATTTT	CASSLGLRGEGDTQYF
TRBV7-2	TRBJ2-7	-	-	TGTGCCAGCAGCTTCCTGGGGCTAGGAGTGGGCGAGCAGTACTTC	CASSFLGLGVGEQYF
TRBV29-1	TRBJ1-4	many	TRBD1	TGCAGCGTTGAGGGGACAGGGAGAAGTGAAAAACTGTTTTTT	CSVEGTGRSEKLFF